This T cell receptor beta chain was sequenced in a study of cytomegalovirus exposure and HLA in healthy donors. A multiplex PCR was run with 60 Vbeta primers and 13 Jbeta primers. Using immunoSEQ multiplex PCR, the repertoire was profiled, and TCRdb retains in-frame clones only, with some absent. This table holds about 130,000 clones, around 78% found once. The J segment lost 4 bases and the V segment lost 3 bases, leaving 5 bases of the junction unmatched. CDR1 and CDR2 (germline): MDHEN, SYDVKM. The CDR3 has 16 residues. J is TRBJ2-3 and V is TRBV28; 12 bases map to TRBD2. This TCR derives from a woman aged 45-65 years in good health and CMV-seronegative. The specimen was PBMCs. The CDR3 DNA reads as TGTGCCAGCAGTTTCCAACTAGCGGGAGGAGCAGATACGCAGTATTTT. As protein: CASSFQLAGGADTQYF.